Below, 25 T cell receptor beta chains from the same sample are listed, as sequenced in a study of blood T cell repertoires in COVID-19. Repertoires were generated with immunoSEQ multiplex PCR, while TCRdb's copy carries only in-frame clones and drops some. The sample holds 280,000 or so clones, roughly 91% seen once. The sequencing input was PBMCs or T cells enriched from blood (not recorded which). Every receptor here comes from a woman in her 50s who had been exposed to COVID-19.

The J gene is TRBJ2-1, the V gene TRBV5-1, with D tentatively TRBD1 (5 bases). Germline V lookup: CDR1 SGHRS, CDR2 YFSETQ. V lost 4 bases and J lost 9, with 17 bases in between. CDR3 length: 14 residues. The CDR3 DNA follows: TGCGCCAGCAGCGGCACGTCCCAGGGTAGTGAGCAGTTCTTC. This translates into CASSGTSQGSEQFF.

The rearrangement joins TRBV3-1 (or the pseudogene TRBV3-2) to TRBJ2-1, with 9 bases fitting TRBD2. The CDR3 has 16 residues. The V and J ends lost 0 bases and 6 bases, in that order; junction bases with no gene match: 6. Germline loops: CDR1 LGHDT, CDR2 YNNKEL (reference sequence). The CDR3 is CASSQDIGGGANEQFF. The CDR3 coding sequence is TGTGCCAGCAGCCAAGATATCGGCGGGGGGGCCAATGAGCAGTTCTTC.

V is TRBV19 and J is TRBJ2-1, with TRBD1 identical over 7 bases. CDR1 and CDR2 (germline): LNHDA, SQIVND (reference sequence). The CDR3 spans 14 residues. The junction had 12 bases not matched to a gene; V was cut back by 5 bases and J by 11 bases. The CDR3 DNA sequence: TGTGCCAGTAGTGCTCCCGGACAGGTTAGTAAGCAGTTCTTC. Translating gives CASSAPGQVSKQFF.

This rearrangement joins TRBV3-1 (or the pseudogene TRBV3-2) to TRBJ2-5, with 11 bases aligning to TRBD1. CDR1 is LGHDT, CDR2 YNNKEL, per germline (reference sequence). V gave up 4 bases and J gave up 4 bases; unmatched junction bases: 5. The CDR3 is 15 residues long. As DNA, the CDR3 is TGTGCCAGCAGCCCGGGACAGGGGGGGGGAGAGACCCAGTACTTC. Translating gives CASSPGQGGGETQYF.

The count of this clone is one. This chain links TRBV6-2 or TRBV6-3 with TRBJ1-2; D ambiguous. Germline CDR1 reads MNHEY; CDR2 reads SVGEGT. The CDR3 runs 16 residues. V shed 5 bases and J shed 2 bases, with 18 bases lying between them. The CDR3 DNA sequence: TGTGCCAGCAGTGGAGCCGTAGGCGAGGGAAACTATGGCTACACCTTC. As protein: CASSGAVGEGNYGYTF.

The V call is TRBV6-5, the J call TRBJ2-5, with 10 bases matching TRBD2. Unmatched junction bases numbered 4, after V lost 4 bases and J lost 5 bases. Germline assignment: CDR1 MNHEY and CDR2 SVGAGI. The CDR3 has 14 amino acids. The CDR3: CASSWGTSVETQYF. The CDR3 DNA reads TGTGCCAGCAGTTGGGGGACTAGCGTCGAGACCCAGTACTTC.

The sample holds one count of this clone. The V and J genes are TRBV11-2 and TRBJ1-5; 8 positions agree with TRBD1. In germline, CDR1 is SGHAT, CDR2 FQNNGV. V lost 4 bases and J lost 9; bases outside the gene matches: 11. The CDR3 spans 15 residues. The CDR3 region has the DNA TGTGCCAGCAGCTCATCCACAGGGGGGTATTGGCCCCAGCATTTT. It is translated as CASSSSTGGYWPQHF.

This clone was counted a single time. In DNA form, the CDR3 reads TGTGCCAGCGGTCAGGGTTATAATGGCTACACCTTC. Encoded protein: CASGQGYNGYTF. The chain recombines TRBV6-5 with TRBJ1-2; perhaps TRBD1 as D (5 bases). Germline CDR1 reads MNHEY; CDR2 reads SVGAGI. V lost 8 bases and J lost 6, with 13 bases in between. The CDR3 spans 12 residues.

The genes are TRBV27 and TRBJ1-6, with a possible D match to TRBD1 (6 bases). In germline, CDR1 is MNHEY, CDR2 SMNVEV (reference sequence). Trimming cost V 3 bases and J 13 bases, with 13 bases left between them. CDR3 length: 13 amino acids. The CDR3 reads CASSFGRGSPLHF. CDR3 bases: TGTGCCAGCAGTTTCGGGAGGGGGAGCCCCCTCCACTTT.

The V and J genes are TRBV2 and TRBJ1-6, with 7 bases lining up with TRBD1. This CDR3 is built from 14 residues. Trimming removed 6 bases from V and 4 bases from J; junction bases left unmatched: 3. Germline V gene sequence: CDR1 SNHLY, CDR2 FYNNEI. CDR3 sequence reads: CASSNRGYNSPLHF. DNA of the CDR3: TGTGCCAGCAGCAACAGGGGATATAATTCACCCCTCCACTTT. Full variable domain (rest looked up from reference TRBV2 and TRBJ1-6): EPEVTQTPSHQVTQMGQEVILRCVPISNHLYFYWYRQILGQKVEFLVSFYNNEISEKSEIFDDQFSVERPDGSNFTLKIRSTKLEDSAMYFCASSNRGYNSPLHFGNGTRLTVT.

V usage is TRBV5-5 and J usage is TRBJ1-2; D is uncertain. V was cut by 1 base and J by 8 bases, with 12 bases left in between. From germline, CDR1 is SGHKS and CDR2 YYEKEE (reference sequence). This CDR3 contains 13 residues. The CDR3 DNA reads TGTGCCAGCAGCTTGTCGGGTTATGGAGGCTACACCTTC. Protein sequence: CASSLSGYGGYTF. Complete variable domain (other parts from reference TRBV5-5 and TRBJ1-2): DAGVTQSPTHLIKTRGQQVTLRCSPISGHKSVSWYQQVLGQGPQFIFQYYEKEERGRGNFPDRFSARQFPNYSSELNVNALLLGDSALYLCASSLSGYGGYTFGSGTRLTVV.

This chain links TRBV5-5 with TRBJ2-5; possible D gene TRBD1, 6 bases. V was shortened by 2 bases and J by 4 bases, with 9 bases between the two germline ends. The length of the CDR3 is 13 residues. The germline gives CDR1 SGHKS, CDR2 YYEKEE (reference sequence). The CDR3 region has the DNA TGTGCCAGCAGCTTACAGGGATTAGAGACCCAGTACTTC. Protein sequence: CASSLQGLETQYF.

The chain recombines TRBV7-9 with TRBJ1-1; D might be TRBD1 (5 bases). CDR3 length: 14 residues. With 4 bases removed from V and 0 bases from J, the gap between germline ends came to 9 bases. Germline V lookup: CDR1 SEHNR, CDR2 FQNEAQ (reference sequence). This chain's CDR3 is CASSSKGLNTEAFF. The CDR3 DNA sequence: TGTGCCAGCAGCTCCAAGGGGCTGAACACTGAAGCTTTCTTT. Variable domain in full (rest from reference TRBV7-9 and TRBJ1-1): DTGVSQNPRHKITKRGQNVTFRCDPISEHNRLYWYRQTLGQGPEFLTYFQNEAQLEKSRLLSDRFSAERPKGSFSTLEIQRTEQGDSAMYLCASSSKGLNTEAFFGQGTRLTVV.

This clone was detected only once. The chain links TRBV7-2 to TRBJ1-2; D is unclear. V was pared by 4 bases and J by 0 bases, with 15 bases between. The CDR3 spans 16 residues. Germline V lookup: CDR1 SGHTA, CDR2 FQGNSA. The CDR3 coding sequence is TGTGCCAGCAGCTCCCCCTCCAGGCCCTCTAACTATGGCTACACCTTC. Protein sequence: CASSSPSRPSNYGYTF.

The V gene is TRBV6-2 or TRBV6-3, the J gene TRBJ2-7; D call uncertain. Germline CDR1 MNHEY, CDR2 SVGEGT. This CDR3 spans 14 amino acids. V was clipped by 1 base and J by 0 bases, with 7 bases between them. CDR3 in amino acids: CASSYFGGSYEQYF. The CDR3 DNA follows: TGTGCCAGCAGTTACTTCGGCGGCTCCTACGAGCAGTACTTC.

V usage is TRBV4-2 and J usage is TRBJ2-3, with 7 nucleotides matching TRBD1. The CDR3 loop spans 20 amino acids. Germline-derived CDR1 and CDR2 are LGHNA and YNFKEQ. Trimming cost V 1 base and J 6 bases; bases outside gene matches: 22. The CDR3 DNA reads TGTGCCAGCAGCCAAGCGCAGAACCGGGTTAGGGGGCAGGATCAGGATACGCAGTATTTT. This translates into CASSQAQNRVRGQDQDTQYF.

This chain joins TRBV27 and TRBJ1-4; TRBD1 matches 10 bases. V shed 5 bases and J 7 bases; nucleotides not matched to a gene: 7. Germline-derived CDR1 and CDR2 are MNHEY and SMNVEV (reference sequence). The CDR3 has 15 amino acids. The CDR3 coding sequence is TGTGCCAGCAGTGCCGGGACAGGGGAGTTTGAAAAACTGTTTTTT. Translation gives CASSAGTGEFEKLFF.

This clone appeared a single time. The rearrangement links TRBV5-8 to TRBJ2-5, with D possibly TRBD1 on 6 matching bases. The CDR3 loop spans 15 amino acids. Trimming stripped 0 bases from V and 4 bases from J, with 13 bases between. Germline CDR1 and CDR2: SGHTS and YDEGEE. The CDR3 DNA sequence: TGTGCCAGCAGCTTGGCCGGGACAAAAGCAGAGACCCAGTACTTC. As protein: CASSLAGTKAETQYF.

This clone was observed once. The V and J genes are TRBV4-2 and TRBJ2-1; D remains unclear. Germline CDR1 LGHNA, CDR2 YNFKEQ. The ends were cut back, 0 bases at V and 0 bases at J, with 6 bases in the middle. The CDR3 loop spans 15 amino acids. CDR3 in DNA: TGTGCCAGCAGCCAAGATGGGCGCTCCTACAATGAGCAGTTCTTC. Residues: CASSQDGRSYNEQFF.

This clone was seen once. The V call is TRBV21-1, the J call TRBJ2-1; the table's D gene call, TRBD2, was not cross checked with the DNA. TRBV21-1 is a pseudogene segment. The CDR3 consists of 17 residues. CDR3 sequence: CASSKFQRLSSYNEQFF. In DNA form, the CDR3 reads TGTGCCAGCAGCAAATTCCAGCGGTTGAGCTCCTACAATGAGCAGTTCTTC.

Only a few counts were recorded for this clone. This sample includes further DNA sequences coding for the same CDR3. The CDR3 DNA follows: TGTGCCAGCAGCCCCAGACAGGGGAACACTGAAGCTTTCTTT. Its protein product is CASSPRQGNTEAFF. The V and J genes are TRBV3-1 (or the pseudogene TRBV3-2) and TRBJ1-1; 7 nucleotides align to TRBD1. In germline, CDR1 is LGHDT, CDR2 YNNKEL (reference sequence). Trimming took 4 bases from V and 1 from J; bases not matched to a gene: 3. This CDR3 contains 14 residues.

The chain recombines TRBV5-1 with TRBJ2-5; the match to TRBD2 covers 12 bases. CDR3 size: 15 residues. V dropped 4 bases and J dropped 5; count of bases not matched to a gene: 6. The germline gives CDR1 SGHRS, CDR2 YFSETQ. CDR3 sequence (DNA): TGCGCCAGCAGCCGGACTAGCGGGGCTGTGGAGACCCAGTACTTC. Translated: CASSRTSGAVETQYF.

The chain has TRBV28 and TRBJ2-5; 10 nucleotides align to TRBD1. The CDR3 length is 16 residues. The germline V gene has CDR1 MDHEN and CDR2 SYDVKM. V shed 5 bases, J shed 4 bases, and the junction held 10 bases outside the gene matches. Here the CDR3 reads CASSRLGGTGAETQYF. Written as DNA, the CDR3 is TGTGCCAGCAGTAGATTAGGGGGGACAGGGGCAGAGACCCAGTACTTC.

This rearrangement joins TRBV7-8 to TRBJ2-7; no clear D. Germline CDR1 is SGHVS and CDR2 is FQNEAQ. With 5 bases removed from V and 4 bases from J, the gap between germline ends came to 6 bases. The CDR3 contains 11 residues. CDR3 protein: CASSLVYEQYF. In DNA, the CDR3 is TGTGCCAGCAGCCTAGTATACGAGCAGTACTTC.

This clone has just one count. The V and J genes are TRBV19 and TRBJ2-1, with a weak D call TRBD2 (6 bases). Trimming removed 1 base at V and 2 bases at J, with 18 bases between. The CDR3 totals 18 residues. CDR1 and CDR2 (germline): LNHDA, SQIVND (reference sequence). In nucleotides, the CDR3 is TGTGCCAGTAGTATAGTTAGCGGCCGGAAGGCTACCTACAATGAGCAGTTCTTC. Its protein product is CASSIVSGRKATYNEQFF.